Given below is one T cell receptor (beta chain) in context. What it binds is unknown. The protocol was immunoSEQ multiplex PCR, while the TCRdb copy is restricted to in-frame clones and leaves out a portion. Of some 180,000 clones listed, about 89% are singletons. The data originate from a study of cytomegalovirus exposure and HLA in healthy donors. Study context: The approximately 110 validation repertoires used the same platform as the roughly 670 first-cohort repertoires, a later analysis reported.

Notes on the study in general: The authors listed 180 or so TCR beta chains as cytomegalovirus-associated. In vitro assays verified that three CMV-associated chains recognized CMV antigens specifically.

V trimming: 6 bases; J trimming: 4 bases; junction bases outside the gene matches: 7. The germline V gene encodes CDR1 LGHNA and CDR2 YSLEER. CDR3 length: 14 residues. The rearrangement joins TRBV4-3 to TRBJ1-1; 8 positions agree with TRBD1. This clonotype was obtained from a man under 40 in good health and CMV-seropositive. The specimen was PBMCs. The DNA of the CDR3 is TGCGCCAGCAGGATCACAGGGGGGGGCACTGAAGCTTTCTTT. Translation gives CASRITGGGTEAFF.